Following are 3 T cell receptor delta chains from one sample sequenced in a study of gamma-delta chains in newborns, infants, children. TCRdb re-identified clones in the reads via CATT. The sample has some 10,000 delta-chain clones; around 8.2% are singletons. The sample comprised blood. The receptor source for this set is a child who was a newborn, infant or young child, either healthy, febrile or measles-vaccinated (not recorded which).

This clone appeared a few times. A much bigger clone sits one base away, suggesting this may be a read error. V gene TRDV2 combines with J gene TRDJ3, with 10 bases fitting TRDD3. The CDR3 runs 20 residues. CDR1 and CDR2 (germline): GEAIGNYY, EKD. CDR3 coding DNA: TGTGCCTGTGACACCGTACTGGGGGATGTAAGCTCCTGTGACACCCGACAGATGTTTTTC. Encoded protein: CACDTVLGDVSSCDTRQMFF.

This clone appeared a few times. The CDR3 nucleotides read TGTGCCTGTGACGGGGCTGGGGGCGGCTCCTGGGACACCCGACAGATGTTTTTC. Protein product: CACDGAGGGSWDTRQMFF. The chain couples TRDV2 to TRDJ3; 7 bases align to TRDD3. J lost 0 bases, V lost 3 bases, and 7 bases had no gene match. This CDR3 is 18 amino acids long. Germline CDR1 GEAIGNYY, CDR2 EKD.

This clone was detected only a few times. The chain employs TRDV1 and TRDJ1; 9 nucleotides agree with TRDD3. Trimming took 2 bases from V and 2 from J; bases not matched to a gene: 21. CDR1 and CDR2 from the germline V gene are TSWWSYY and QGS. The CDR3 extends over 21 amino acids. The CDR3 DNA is TGTGCTCTTGGGGAAAACTTCCCACCTACTGGGGGAAACGGCGAAACCGATAAACTCATCTTT. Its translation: CALGENFPPTGGNGETDKLIF.